This T cell receptor beta chain came from a study of cytomegalovirus exposure and HLA in healthy donors. Germline CDR1 and CDR2: LNHDA and SQIVND (reference sequence). V was shortened by 6 bases and J by 6 bases, with 15 bases between the two germline ends. The CDR3 runs 14 residues. A multiplex PCR was run with 60 Vbeta primers and 13 Jbeta primers. Produced via immunoSEQ multiplex PCR; TCRdb's table is partial and in-frame only. The sample gives approximately 140,000 clones, roughly 78% of which show up once; roughly 6% is in the top ten. There are a few counts of this clone. The antigen is undetermined. The study's findings and limits: Highly shared sequence variants in one cluster were likely a sequencing artifact. Among donors in an Asian-associated ancestry cluster, a later analysis reportedly found fewer N-insertions than the roughly 610-donor mean.

Sequenced: PBMCs. This chain joins TRBV19 and TRBJ2-1; possible D gene TRBD2, 5 bases. The receptor was isolated from a man aged 50-59 years in good health and CMV-seropositive. CDR3 coding DNA: TGTGCCAGTAGCCCGGGGTGGTCCCGCAATGAGCAGTTCTTC. Translation: CASSPGWSRNEQFF.